These 16 T cell receptor beta chains share one sample of origin, sequenced in a study of cytomegalovirus exposure and HLA in healthy donors. PCR was performed using 60 Vbeta and 13 Jbeta primers. Clones were sequenced by immunoSEQ multiplex PCR, and TCRdb holds only the in-frame ones, with some missing. This table holds about 140,000 clones, 65% to 80% found once. Sequencing input: PBMCs. The receptors were gathered from a human donor in good health.

The V gene is TRBV7-9, the J gene TRBJ1-5; the match to TRBD1 covers 8 bases. V shed 4 bases and J 5 bases; nucleotides not matched to a gene: 4. Per germline, CDR1 SEHNR and CDR2 FQNEAQ (reference sequence). The CDR3 spans 14 residues. The DNA for the CDR3 is TGTGCCAGCAGCTGGACAGGGAGTGATCAGCCCCAGCATTTT. It specifies CASSWTGSDQPQHF.

In this sample, this clone turned up a few times. The J gene is TRBJ1-3, the V gene TRBV28; 7 bases align to TRBD1. The germline V gene encodes CDR1 MDHEN and CDR2 SYDVKM. The trim removed 8 bases at V and 0 bases at J, leaving 4 bases unmatched. This CDR3 is 14 amino acids long. CDR3 loop: CASSRDSSGNTIYF. In nucleotides, the CDR3 is TGTGCCAGCTCGCGGGACAGCTCTGGAAACACCATATATTTT. The whole variable domain, filled in from reference TRBV28 and TRBJ1-3, reads DVKVTQSSRYLVKRTGEKVFLECVQDMDHENMFWYRQDPGLGLRLIYFSYDVKMKEKGDIPEGYSVSREKKERFSLILESASTNQTSMYLCASSRDSSGNTIYFGEGSWLTVV.

The chain combines TRBV28 with TRBJ1-2, with TRBD1 identical over 10 bases. V dropped 4 bases and J dropped 0; count of bases not matched to a gene: 2. The CDR3 is 15 residues long. Germline V gene lookup returns CDR1 MDHEN and CDR2 SYDVKM. This chain's CDR3 is CASSSGQGANYGYTF. CDR3 nucleotide sequence: TGTGCCAGCAGTTCTGGACAGGGGGCTAACTATGGCTACACCTTC.

V and J are TRBV12-5 and TRBJ2-1; 13 bases match TRBD2. The trim removed 7 bases at V and 2 bases at J, leaving 11 bases unmatched. There are 18 residues in the CDR3. The germline CDR1 and CDR2 sequences are LGHNT and FRNRAP. In DNA, the CDR3 is TGTGCTAGTGCCCACCCGGGACTAGCGGGAAAAGCCTACAATGAGCAGTTCTTC. It specifies CASAHPGLAGKAYNEQFF. Combining the CDR3 with reference TRBV12-5 and TRBJ2-1 gives the whole variable domain DARVTQTPRHKVTEMGQEVTMRCQPILGHNTVFWYRQTMMQGLELLAYFRNRAPLDDSGMPKDRFSAEMPDATLATLKIQPSEPRDSAVYFCASAHPGLAGKAYNEQFFGPGTRLTVL.

A word on this clone: This same CDR3 is encoded by further DNA sequences in the sample. V usage is TRBV28 and J usage is TRBJ2-7; D is unresolved. Per the germline V gene, CDR1 is MDHEN and CDR2 is SYDVKM. V was cut by 3 bases and J by 4 bases, with 4 bases left in between. The CDR3 contains 11 residues. The CDR3 loop reads CASSLQYEQYF. In DNA form, the CDR3 reads TGTGCCAGCAGTTTGCAGTACGAGCAGTACTTC.

The gene calls are TRBV7-2 and TRBJ2-1; D may be TRBD2 (6 bases). The CDR3 has 14 amino acids. Trimming took 5 bases from V and 10 from J, leaving 18 bases between them. The germline V gene has CDR1 SGHTA and CDR2 FQGNSA. CDR3 DNA: TGTGCCAGCAGCACCCGGGACTCCGGCGGGGAGCAGTTCTTC. It translates to CASSTRDSGGEQFF.

This chain connects TRBV11-2 to TRBJ2-5, with 10 bases fitting TRBD1. V was clipped by 4 bases and J by 5 bases; unmatched bases: 7. The CDR3 is made up of 15 amino acids. From germline, CDR1 is SGHAT and CDR2 FQNNGV. The CDR3 here is CASSSRQGARETQYF. The CDR3 DNA is TGTGCCAGCAGCTCCCGACAGGGGGCACGGGAGACCCAGTACTTC.

V gene TRBV9 combines with J gene TRBJ2-3, with D possibly matching TRBD2 (6 bases). This CDR3 has 15 amino acids. V was clipped by 4 bases and J by 4 bases, with 16 bases between them. Germline V lookup: CDR1 SGDLS, CDR2 YYNGEE. The CDR3: CASSISGEEADTQYF. For the CDR3, the DNA is TGTGCCAGCAGCATTAGCGGTGAGGAGGCAGATACGCAGTATTTT.

The V gene is TRBV4-2, the J gene TRBJ2-5; 8 bases fit TRBD2. Germline CDR1 and CDR2: LGHNA and YNFKEQ. V lost 1 base to trimming and J lost 4 bases; unmatched junction nucleotides: 5. CDR3 length: 15 amino acids. CDR3 bases: TGTGCCAGCAGCCAAGTACCGGGAGGGGCAGAGACCCAGTACTTC. Amino acids: CASSQVPGGAETQYF.

This clone was recorded once. This chain connects TRBV7-2 to TRBJ1-2; TRBD1 matches 9 bases. V lost 2 bases, J lost 3 bases, and 7 bases stayed unmatched. CDR1 is SGHTA, CDR2 FQGNSA, per germline. The CDR3 has 16 residues. The CDR3 reads CASSLIRGQGHYGYTF. Written as DNA, the CDR3 is TGTGCCAGCAGCTTAATTAGGGGACAGGGCCACTATGGCTACACCTTC.

The chain carries TRBV6-5 and TRBJ2-3; D ambiguous. This CDR3 spans 14 amino acids. In germline, CDR1 is MNHEY, CDR2 SVGAGI. V was shortened by 5 bases and J by 6 bases, with 15 bases between the two germline ends. CDR3 sequence reads: CASSQLLSADTQYF. DNA for the CDR3: TGTGCCAGCAGTCAACTCCTATCTGCGGATACGCAGTATTTT.

Comment on this clone: Other DNA variants within this sample encode the same CDR3. J is TRBJ2-1 and V is TRBV9, with D possibly matching TRBD2 (6 bases). The CDR3 sequence is 16 residues long. V was clipped by 5 bases and J by 6 bases, with 21 bases between them. The germline gives CDR1 SGDLS, CDR2 YYNGEE. CDR3 bases: TGTGCCAGCAGTCACTTCTTAGCAGCGGGCAGCAATGAGCAGTTCTTC. The encoded protein is CASSHFLAAGSNEQFF.

The V gene is TRBV5-4, the J gene TRBJ2-1; 9 bases are a match to TRBD2. Germline assignment: CDR1 SGHNT and CDR2 YYREEE (reference sequence). V was clipped by 0 bases and J by 6 bases; unmatched bases: 4. CDR3 length: 15 residues. The CDR3 loop is CASSLGGREANEQFF. The CDR3, as DNA: TGTGCCAGCAGCTTGGGCGGGAGGGAAGCCAATGAGCAGTTCTTC.

CDR3 sequence (DNA): TGTGCCAGCAGCTTAGACGGGACTACTTACGAGCAGTACTTC. Translated: CASSLDGTTYEQYF. The chain uses TRBV11-3 and TRBJ2-7, with TRBD2 matching over 7 bases. Germline lookup yields CDR1 SGHNT and CDR2 YENEEA. The CDR3 consists of 14 residues. V shed 0 bases, J shed 4 bases, and the junction held 3 bases outside the gene matches.

The CDR3 sequence: CASGRARTETQYF. DNA for the CDR3: TGCGCCAGCGGGCGGGCTAGGACGGAGACCCAGTACTTC. The chain carries TRBV4-1 and TRBJ2-5; D is possibly TRBD2 (5 bases). CDR1 and CDR2 from the germline V gene are MGHRA and YSYEKL. V was trimmed by 8 bases and J by 5 bases, leaving 15 bases between them. The CDR3 runs 13 residues.

The chain carries TRBV27 and TRBJ2-7, with 8 nucleotides matching TRBD1. CDR3 length: 14 amino acids. The ends lost 6 bases at V and 5 bases at J; junction bases unmatched: 9. Germline CDR1 is MNHEY and CDR2 is SMNVEV (reference sequence). This CDR3 reads CASRQDRGHNEQYF. The CDR3 coding sequence is TGTGCCAGCAGACAAGACAGGGGTCACAACGAGCAGTACTTC.